These 25 T cell receptor beta chains came from one sample sequenced in a study of blood T cell repertoires in COVID-19. Clones were sequenced by immunoSEQ multiplex PCR, and TCRdb holds only the in-frame ones, with some missing. The sample lists under 250,000 clones; roughly 80% were seen once. What was sequenced was peripheral blood. These receptors originate from a woman between 40 and 50 years old with active or convalescent COVID-19.

The chain links TRBV4-3 to TRBJ2-2; a weak D match, TRBD1 (6 bases). Germline V gene data show CDR1 as LGHNA and CDR2 as YSLEER. The V end lost 0 bases, the J end lost 2 bases, and 10 bases lay between the germline ends. The CDR3 is 16 amino acids. The CDR3 sequence is CASSQDPRGNTGELFF. CDR3 DNA sequence: TGCGCCAGCAGCCAAGATCCCAGGGGAAACACCGGGGAGCTGTTTTTT.

The V call is TRBV13, the J call TRBJ2-2, with 12 bases aligning to TRBD2. With V trimmed by 2 bases and J by 5 bases, 9 bases remained unmatched. This CDR3 is built from 18 residues. Germline values: CDR1 PRHDT, CDR2 FYEKMQ (reference sequence). CDR3 sequence reads: CASSLSHLAGGRTGELFF. Here the CDR3 DNA reads TGTGCCAGCAGCTTATCCCATCTAGCGGGGGGGCGGACCGGGGAGCTGTTTTTT.

The V and J genes are TRBV4-1 and TRBJ2-5; 9 bases fit TRBD2. CDR1 is MGHRA, CDR2 YSYEKL, per germline. The V and J ends lost 3 bases and 3 bases, in that order; junction bases with no gene match: 11. This CDR3 is built from 17 residues. The chain's CDR3 is CASSHGLAGGFEETQYF. In DNA, the CDR3 is TGCGCCAGCAGCCACGGACTGGCGGGAGGGTTCGAAGAGACCCAGTACTTC.

This clone was counted once. CDR3 coding DNA: TGTGCCAGCAGCTTAGATCAAAACGGAGTTTATGGCTACACCTTC. Its protein product is CASSLDQNGVYGYTF. The rearrangement links TRBV11-2 to TRBJ1-2; D uncertain. The germline V gene has CDR1 SGHAT and CDR2 FQNNGV. Trimming cost V 0 bases and J 5 bases, with 13 bases left between them. The CDR3 consists of 15 residues. The complete variable domain, with remaining parts taken from reference TRBV11-2 and TRBJ1-2, reads EAGVAQSPRYKIIEKRQSVAFWCNPISGHATLYWYQQILGQGPKLLIQFQNNGVVDDSQLPKDRFSAERLKGVDSTLKIQPAKLEDSAVYLCASSLDQNGVYGYTFGSGTRLTVV.

This sequence joins TRBV24-1 and TRBJ1-2; 9 nucleotides agree with TRBD1. Trimming cost V 2 bases and J 8 bases; bases outside gene matches: 2. Germline CDR1 and CDR2: KGHDR and SFDVKD. The CDR3 is 13 amino acids. The CDR3 nucleotides are TGTGCCACCAGTGATTGGACAGGGGCAGGCTACACCTTC. This encodes CATSDWTGAGYTF.

This clone was counted only a few times. The chain is built from TRBV6-6 and TRBJ1-2; D is possibly TRBD1 (6 bases). The V and J ends lost 6 bases and 8 bases respectively, with 16 bases between them. Germline CDR1 and CDR2: MNHNY and SVGAGI (reference sequence). The CDR3 has 13 residues. The CDR3: CASSPGYRDGYTF. The CDR3 DNA sequence: TGTGCCAGCAGCCCGGGCTACAGGGACGGCTACACCTTC.

This rearrangement joins TRBV19 to TRBJ1-6, with a weak D call TRBD1 (6 bases). CDR3 length: 15 amino acids. From germline, CDR1 is LNHDA and CDR2 SQIVND (reference sequence). Trimming took 4 bases from V and 9 from J, leaving 16 bases between them. CDR3 amino acids: CASSNTGQLTSPLHF. The CDR3, as DNA: TGTGCCAGTAGTAATACAGGACAGTTGACTTCACCCCTCCACTTT.

V and J are TRBV12-3 or TRBV12-4 and TRBJ2-3, with 7 bases matching TRBD1. The CDR3 is 12 residues long. Germline trimming cut 7 bases from V and 7 bases from J; bases unmatched to any gene: 5. The CDR3 spells CASTRGGNTQYF. The CDR3 nucleotides read TGTGCCAGCACAAGAGGGGGCAATACGCAGTATTTT.

The rearrangement links TRBV6-5 to TRBJ1-2; tentative D call: TRBD1 (6 bases). Between the trimmed V and J ends, which lost 4 bases and 10 bases, there was a span of 19 bases. This CDR3 contains 14 residues. Germline CDR1 MNHEY, CDR2 SVGAGI. The CDR3 DNA reads as TGTGCCAGCAGTTCCCTGGGGCAGGGGTCGGTCTACACCTTC. As protein: CASSSLGQGSVYTF.

The V and J genes are TRBV11-2 and TRBJ2-1, with a possible D match to TRBD1 (5 bases). CDR1 and CDR2 from the germline V gene are SGHAT and FQNNGV. The CDR3 runs 14 residues. Trimming removed 3 bases at V and 3 bases at J, with 9 bases between. The CDR3: CASSFAGIYNEQFF. Written as DNA, the CDR3 is TGTGCCAGCAGCTTCGCAGGGATCTACAATGAGCAGTTCTTC.

This clone was observed a single time. The chain links TRBV30 to TRBJ1-2; TRBD1 matches at 9 bases. Germline CDR1 reads GTSNPN; CDR2 reads SVGIG (reference sequence). This CDR3 comprises 14 residues. Trimming took 4 bases from V and 4 from J; bases not matched to a gene: 7. The CDR3 is CAWTRTGETYGYTF. CDR3 DNA: TGTGCCTGGACGCGGACAGGGGAAACCTATGGCTACACCTTC.

This sequence joins TRBV29-1 and TRBJ1-5, with D tentatively TRBD1 (5 bases). Germline-derived CDR1 and CDR2 are SQVTM and ANQGSEA. Trimming took off 4 bases at V and 3 bases at J, with 10 bases between the two ends. The CDR3 runs 13 residues. DNA of the CDR3: TGCAGCGTTGCCCGGGGGGACAATCAGCCCCAGCATTTT. This encodes CSVARGDNQPQHF.

This chain connects TRBV6-5 to TRBJ1-2; D unclear. V lost 0 bases and J lost 4, with 12 bases in between. Germline V gives CDR1 MNHEY, CDR2 SVGAGI. The CDR3 covers 15 residues. CDR3 in DNA: TGTGCCAGCAGTTACTCGTTTGCGGCCGGCTATGGCTACACCTTC. This gives the protein CASSYSFAAGYGYTF.

The chain uses TRBV5-5 and TRBJ1-2; a possible D gene is TRBD1 (6 bases). Deletions cut 2 bases from V and 3 bases from J, with 11 bases between. The CDR3 has 14 residues. Germline V gene lookup returns CDR1 SGHKS and CDR2 YYEKEE (reference sequence). The DNA for the CDR3 is TGTGCCAGCAGCTTACAGGGTGCGGACTATGGCTACACCTTC. Protein product: CASSLQGADYGYTF.

This chain links TRBV6-5 with TRBJ1-2; D unresolved. The CDR3 runs 13 residues. Per germline, CDR1 MNHEY and CDR2 SVGAGI. Trimming removed 8 bases at V and 4 bases at J, with 14 bases between. CDR3 region: CASLLGVAYGYTF. The DNA of the CDR3 is TGTGCCAGCCTTCTCGGGGTAGCCTATGGCTACACCTTC.

The chain combines TRBV13 with TRBJ2-7; the D gene is possibly TRBD2 (5 bases). V was pared by 5 bases and J by 6 bases, with 17 bases between. From germline, CDR1 is PRHDT and CDR2 FYEKMQ (reference sequence). The CDR3 is 14 residues long. In DNA, the CDR3 is TGTGCCAGCAGCCGCCCCGGAGGAGCTGGCGAGCAGTACTTC. This codes for CASSRPGGAGEQYF.

J is TRBJ2-1 and V is TRBV23-1; 7 nucleotides match TRBD1. TRBV23-1 is an open reading frame whose function is uncertain. V shed 3 bases and J 5 bases; nucleotides not matched to a gene: 7. The CDR3 contains 15 residues. The CDR3, as DNA: TGCGCCAGCAGTCAGGGACAGCGAGCGCACAATGAGCAGTTCTTC. Encoded protein: CASSQGQRAHNEQFF.

The V gene is TRBV2, the J gene TRBJ1-5; no definite D call. The CDR3 runs 13 residues. CDR1 is SNHLY, CDR2 FYNNEI, per germline. Trimming left V 4 bases short and J 0 bases short, with 4 bases between. CDR3 loop: CASSVYSNQPQHF. The CDR3 nucleotides read TGTGCCAGCAGTGTTTATAGCAATCAGCCCCAGCATTTT.

V and J are TRBV19 and TRBJ1-4; TRBD1 is a possible D gene (5 bases). V was shortened by 10 bases and J by 8 bases, with 23 bases between the two germline ends. The CDR3 is 15 amino acids. CDR1 and CDR2 from the germline V gene are LNHDA and SQIVND (reference sequence). CDR3 amino acids: CATRGHLNLGEKLFF. The DNA for the CDR3 is TGTGCCACCAGAGGACACCTCAACCTGGGGGAAAAACTGTTTTTT.

CDR3 sequence reads: CASSVAAGTDSYEQYF. CDR3 in DNA: TGTGCCAGCAGCGTAGCAGCCGGGACAGACTCCTACGAGCAGTACTTC. The chain is built from TRBV9 and TRBJ2-7; 7 nucleotides align to TRBD1. This CDR3 comprises 16 residues. Trimming took 0 bases from V and 0 from J; bases not matched to a gene: 6. Per germline, CDR1 SGDLS and CDR2 YYNGEE.

The chain is built from TRBV5-1 and TRBJ1-4, with a tentative D call TRBD1 (5 bases). This CDR3 region has 14 residues. V lost 4 bases to trimming and J lost 3 bases, with 10 bases between them. CDR1 is SGHRS and CDR2 is YFSETQ in the germline V gene. The DNA for the CDR3 is TGCGCCAGCAGCAAGGACATGCCTAATGAAAAACTGTTTTTT. It encodes CASSKDMPNEKLFF. The full variable domain, in which reference TRBV5-1 and TRBJ1-4 provide the parts outside the CDR3, is KAGVTQTPRYLIKTRGQQVTLSCSPISGHRSVSWYQQTPGQGLQFLFEYFSETQRNKGNFPGRFSGRQFSNSRSEMNVSTLELGDSALYLCASSKDMPNEKLFFGSGTQLSVL.

This clone was detected only once. This rearrangement joins TRBV6-2 or TRBV6-3 to TRBJ1-5; no reliable D call. The germline CDR1 and CDR2 sequences are MNHEY and SVGEGT. This CDR3 spans 12 amino acids. With 2 bases removed from V and 4 bases from J, the gap between germline ends came to 3 bases. CDR3 protein: CASSYQNQPQHF. CDR3 bases: TGTGCCAGCAGTTACCAGAATCAGCCCCAGCATTTT.

The chain uses TRBV30 and TRBJ1-2; a possible D gene is TRBD1 (6 bases). V gave up 3 bases and J gave up 8 bases, with 13 bases separating them. CDR3 length: 12 residues. Germline V gene sequence: CDR1 GTSNPN, CDR2 SVGIG (reference sequence). CDR3: CAWSPIRGGYTF. For the CDR3, the DNA is TGTGCCTGGAGCCCTATCAGGGGCGGCTACACCTTC.

The chain links TRBV10-3 to TRBJ2-7, with 9 bases aligning to TRBD1. The CDR3 has 17 amino acids. With 2 bases clipped from V and 0 bases from J, the junction kept 8 bases outside the gene matches. The germline CDR1 and CDR2 sequences are ENHRY and SYGVKD. DNA of the CDR3: TGTGCCATCAGTGAGCCGCCCGGGACAGGGAGCTCCTACGAGCAGTACTTC. Translating it yields CAISEPPGTGSSYEQYF.

J is TRBJ1-3 and V is TRBV6-5; 8 bases match TRBD1. CDR1 and CDR2 (germline): MNHEY, SVGAGI. Trimming removed 5 bases from V and 3 bases from J; junction bases left unmatched: 3. The length of the CDR3 is 14 residues. The CDR3 reads CASSQGASGNTIYF. In DNA, the CDR3 is TGTGCCAGCAGTCAGGGGGCAAGTGGAAACACCATATATTTT.